This T cell receptor (beta chain) was documented in a study of response to subunit inactivated influenza vaccine. TCRdb passed the RT-PCR reads through MiXCR, listing each CDR3 protein once. The sample includes 500,000 to 550,000 distinct CDR3 sequences, more than 7% of them seen just once. V was pared by 8 bases and J by 0 bases, with 11 bases between. The CDR3 covers 14 residues. Germline loops: CDR1 KGHDR, CDR2 SFDVKD. This receptor was identified in a man in his fifties or sixties who received an inactivated influenza vaccine. The input for sequencing was PBMCs from blood, taken approximately 25 months after vaccination. The J gene is TRBJ2-3, the V gene TRBV24-1; no clear D gene. CDR3 nucleotide sequence: TGTGCCACCAATTCCGGCCCTAGCACAGATACGCAGTATTTT. Encoded protein: CATNSGPSTDTQYF.